This TCR beta chain was identified during a study of Ad26.COV2.S vaccination and SARS-CoV-2 variants. Concerning this clone: Its antigen is not identified.

The treatment is: some 19 received Ad26.COV2.S at low or high dose, single or two shots; 5 received placebo; per-sample allocation not given. Collection of samples fell on day 63 after the first vaccine or placebo injection. In Boston, an adult donor aged 18-55 years took part. Study findings and constraints: Vaccinees displayed broader spike-specific TCR repertoires than placebo recipients.

Method: immunoSEQ multiplex PCR; TCRdb's copy keeps in-frame clones and lacks some. The table includes around 320,000 clones, around four fifths detected once. The sequence derives from a person aged 18-65 years who received the Ad26.COV2.S COVID-19 vaccine or a placebo. The source was peripheral blood, collected in a trial of Ad26.COV2.S vaccine versus placebo.

Written as DNA, the CDR3 is TGCGCCAGCAGCCAAGAACCCCCTCTAGCGGGGGGGCAAGAGACCCAGTACTTC. Residues: CASSQEPPLAGGQETQYF. This sequence joins TRBV4-1 and TRBJ2-5; 12 nucleotides match TRBD2. The germline V gene encodes CDR1 MGHRA and CDR2 YSYEKL. The junction had 7 bases not matched to a gene; V was cut back by 0 bases and J by 2 bases. CDR3 length: 18 amino acids.